These 17 T cell receptor beta chains were sequenced from one sample in a study of T-cell memory formation after mild COVID-19. TCRdb recomputed calls from the 5' RACE reads with MiXCR, one row per CDR3 protein. The sample contains more than 300,000 distinct CDR3 sequences, around 15% of which appear only once. Sequenced sample: PBMCs or a T cell subset sorted from them (not recorded which). All receptors derive from a man aged 18 to 30 who had mild COVID-19 (a few samples of this study predate the infection). Cell type and time point are not known.

The J gene is TRBJ2-2, the V gene TRBV27, with D possibly TRBD1 on 7 matching bases. Per germline, CDR1 MNHEY and CDR2 SMNVEV (reference sequence). CDR3 length equals 15 residues. V lost 5 bases and J lost 1, with 11 bases in between. CDR3 bases: TGTGCCAGCAGTAACAGGGGAGGGAACACCGGGGAGCTGTTTTTT. Protein sequence: CASSNRGGNTGELFF.

V and J are TRBV7-9 and TRBJ2-5; tentative D call: TRBD2 (5 bases). This CDR3 region has 16 residues. V was clipped by 0 bases and J by 4 bases, with 15 bases between them. CDR1 is SEHNR, CDR2 FQNEAQ, per germline (reference sequence). In DNA, the CDR3 is TGTGCCAGCAGCTTAGCGCCCCTGAGCGGACGAGAGACCCAGTACTTC. Translating it yields CASSLAPLSGRETQYF.

Ten or more counts support this clonotype. This chain connects TRBV12-3 or TRBV12-4 to TRBJ1-1; TRBD1 agrees at 10 bases. V lost 3 bases and J lost 1; bases outside the gene matches: 2. This CDR3 region has 15 residues. For the CDR3, the DNA is TGTGCCAGCAGTTTGGGACAGGGGAGGAACACTGAAGCTTTCTTT. Translating it yields CASSLGQGRNTEAFF.

The sample holds a few counts of this clonotype. The rearrangement uses TRBV18 and TRBJ2-2, with unresolved D. The CDR3 sequence is 14 residues long. Looked up from germline, CDR1 is KGHSH and CDR2 is LQKENI. Trimming took 0 bases from V and 4 from J, leaving 6 bases between them. The CDR3 sequence: CASSPPYGTGELFF. DNA for the CDR3: TGTGCCAGCTCACCACCGTACGGCACCGGGGAGCTGTTTTTT.

The chain couples TRBV6-5 to TRBJ2-2, with D hard to call. Germline lookup yields CDR1 MNHEY and CDR2 SVGAGI. Trimming removed 5 bases at V and 7 bases at J, with 8 bases between. The CDR3 is 12 amino acids. This CDR3 reads CASSTSVGELFF. As DNA, the CDR3 is TGTGCCAGCAGTACGTCTGTCGGGGAGCTGTTTTTT.

The J gene is TRBJ1-2, the V gene TRBV7-2; a weak D match, TRBD1 (5 bases). Germline V gene lookup returns CDR1 SGHTA and CDR2 FQGNSA. V was shortened by 5 bases and J by 8 bases, with 15 bases between the two germline ends. The CDR3 is 13 residues long. The CDR3, as DNA: TGTGCCAGCAGCCTAGGCGGGGCAGGGGGCTACACCTTC. Its protein is CASSLGGAGGYTF.

With respect to this clonotype: One junction end does not reproduce the germline sequence, and a read error may be involved. The CDR3 DNA reads TGTGCTAGCAGCTTAGAGGTGGCGGGGGGGAGCAATGAGCAGTTCTTC. It is translated as CASSLEVAGGSNEQFF. The rearrangement joins TRBV7-7 to TRBJ2-1; TRBD2 matches at 9 bases. CDR1 and CDR2 (germline): SSHAT, FNYEAQ (reference sequence). The CDR3 spans 16 residues.

This clonotype was recorded a few times. CDR3 DNA: TGTGCCAGCAGCTTAGCCGGACAGCACACCGGGGAGCTGTTTTTT. This translates into CASSLAGQHTGELFF. The chain carries TRBV11-2 and TRBJ2-2, with a tentative D call TRBD1 (6 bases). The CDR3 totals 15 residues. V was cut by 1 base and J by 3 bases, with 9 bases left in between. Germline V gene lookup returns CDR1 SGHAT and CDR2 FQNNGV. Together with reference TRBV11-2 and TRBJ2-2, the CDR3 gives the full variable domain: EAGVAQSPRYKIIEKRQSVAFWCNPISGHATLYWYQQILGQGPKLLIQFQNNGVVDDSQLPKDRFSAERLKGVDSTLKIQPAKLEDSAVYLCASSLAGQHTGELFFGEGSRLTVL.

This clonotype was observed a few times. The chain carries TRBV7-2 and TRBJ1-2, with unresolved D. V was cut by 10 bases and J by 4 bases, with 10 bases left in between. Germline-derived CDR1 and CDR2 are SGHTA and FQGNSA. This CDR3 contains 11 residues. As DNA, the CDR3 is TGTGCCATCACCACCGGCTATGGCTACACCTTC. Protein product: CAITTGYGYTF.

The chain links TRBV7-6 to TRBJ2-1; 10 bases agree with TRBD1. Losses at the gene ends were 4 bases for V and 9 bases for J; bases not matched to a gene: 6. The germline V gene has CDR1 SGHVS and CDR2 FNYEAQ. CDR3 length equals 14 residues. CDR3 sequence reads: CASSSRDRGGEQFF. CDR3 in DNA: TGTGCCAGCAGCTCCCGGGACAGGGGTGGTGAGCAGTTCTTC.

The CDR3 DNA is TGCGCCAGCAGCTCTCCTATAGCCAAAAACATTCAGTACTTC. This codes for CASSSPIAKNIQYF. The chain has TRBV5-1 and TRBJ2-4; D remains unclear. With 3 bases removed from V and 0 bases from J, the gap between germline ends came to 7 bases. Germline loops: CDR1 SGHRS, CDR2 YFSETQ. CDR3 length equals 14 residues. Combining the CDR3 with reference TRBV5-1 and TRBJ2-4 gives the whole variable domain KAGVTQTPRYLIKTRGQQVTLSCSPISGHRSVSWYQQTPGQGLQFLFEYFSETQRNKGNFPGRFSGRQFSNSRSEMNVSTLELGDSALYLCASSSPIAKNIQYFGAGTRLSVL.

The gene calls are TRBV4-1 and TRBJ1-2; no clear D gene. Germline lookup yields CDR1 MGHRA and CDR2 YSYEKL. CDR3 length equals 13 residues. V dropped 4 bases and J dropped 6 bases, with 12 bases sitting between them. This CDR3 reads CASSPWAFDGYTF. In nucleotides, the CDR3 is TGCGCCAGCAGCCCTTGGGCCTTTGATGGCTACACCTTC.

CDR3 coding DNA: TGTGCCAGCAGTTACCCGACAGGGGGCGAGGGCTATGGCTACACCTTC. Protein product: CASSYPTGGEGYGYTF. The rearrangement joins TRBV6-6 to TRBJ1-2; 10 bases fit TRBD1. V lost 2 bases and J lost 4; bases outside the gene matches: 7. Germline V CDR1 and CDR2: MNHNY, SVGAGI (reference sequence). The CDR3 is 16 residues long.

This clonotype has just a few counts. The chain employs TRBV24-1 and TRBJ1-6; D unclear. V dropped 9 bases and J dropped 4 bases, with 9 bases sitting between them. This CDR3 is built from 13 residues. The germline gives CDR1 KGHDR, CDR2 SFDVKD. The CDR3 DNA follows: TGTGCCACCCCCCTTGTTTATAATTCACCCCTCCACTTT. It codes for CATPLVYNSPLHF.

Ten or more counts support this clonotype. The CDR3 sequence is CASSQRGSSYNEQFF. The CDR3 DNA reads TGTGCCAGCAGCCAGCGGGGGAGCTCCTACAATGAGCAGTTCTTC. The gene calls are TRBV7-9 and TRBJ2-1; 8 bases fit TRBD2. The CDR3 has 15 residues. Germline V lookup: CDR1 SEHNR, CDR2 FQNEAQ (reference sequence). V lost 5 bases to trimming and J lost 0 bases; unmatched junction nucleotides: 3.

This clonotype was observed a few times. V gene TRBV5-1 combines with J gene TRBJ1-4, with a possible D match to TRBD1 (6 bases). This CDR3 has 16 residues. Per the germline V gene, CDR1 is SGHRS and CDR2 is YFSETQ. Deletions cut 1 base from V and 4 bases from J, with 14 bases between. The CDR3 DNA reads as TGCGCCAGCAGCTTGCGGACAGCGATTAATAATGAAAAACTGTTTTTT. Its protein product is CASSLRTAINNEKLFF.

In this sample, this clonotype turned up many times. The rearrangement joins TRBV5-1 to TRBJ2-7; 9 bases agree with TRBD1. This CDR3 contains 15 residues. Looked up from germline, CDR1 is SGHRS and CDR2 is YFSETQ. Unmatched junction bases numbered 3, after V lost 1 base and J lost 1 base. CDR3 region: CASSLLGQGSYEQYF. CDR3 DNA sequence: TGCGCCAGCAGCTTGTTGGGACAGGGATCCTACGAGCAGTACTTC.